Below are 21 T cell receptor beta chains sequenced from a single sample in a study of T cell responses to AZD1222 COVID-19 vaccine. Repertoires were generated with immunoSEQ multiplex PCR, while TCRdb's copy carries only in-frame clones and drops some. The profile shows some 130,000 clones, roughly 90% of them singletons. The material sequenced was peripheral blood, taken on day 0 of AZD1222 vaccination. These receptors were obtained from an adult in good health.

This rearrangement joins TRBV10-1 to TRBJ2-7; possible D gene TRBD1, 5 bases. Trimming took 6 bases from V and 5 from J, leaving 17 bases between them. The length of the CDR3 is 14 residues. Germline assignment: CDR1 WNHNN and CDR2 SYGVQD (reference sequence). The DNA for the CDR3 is TGCGCCAGCAGCCTCACAGGAAGGGTCCACGAGCAGTACTTC. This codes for CASSLTGRVHEQYF.

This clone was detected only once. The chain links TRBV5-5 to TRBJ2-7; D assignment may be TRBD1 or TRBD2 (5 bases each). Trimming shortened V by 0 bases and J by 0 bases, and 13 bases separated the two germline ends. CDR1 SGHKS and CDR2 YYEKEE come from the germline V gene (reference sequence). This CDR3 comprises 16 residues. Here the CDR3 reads CASSLAYGGSSYEQYF. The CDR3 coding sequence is TGTGCCAGCAGCTTGGCATATGGGGGATCCTCCTACGAGCAGTACTTC.

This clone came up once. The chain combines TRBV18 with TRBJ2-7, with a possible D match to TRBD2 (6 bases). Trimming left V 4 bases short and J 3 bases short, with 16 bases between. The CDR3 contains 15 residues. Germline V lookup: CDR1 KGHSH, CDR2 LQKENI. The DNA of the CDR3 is TGTGCCAGCTCACGGGGGGTGGTCCCAAGCTACGAGCAGTACTTC. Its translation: CASSRGVVPSYEQYF. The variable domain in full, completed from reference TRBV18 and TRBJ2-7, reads NAGVMQNPRHLVRRRGQEARLRCSPMKGHSHVYWYRQLPEEGLKFMVYLQKENIIDESGMPKERFSAEFPKEGPSILRIQQVVRGDSAAYFCASSRGVVPSYEQYFGPGTRLTVT.

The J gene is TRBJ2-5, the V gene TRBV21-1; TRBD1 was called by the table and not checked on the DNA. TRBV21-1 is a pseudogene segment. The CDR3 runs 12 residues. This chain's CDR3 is CASSNRPRSWYF. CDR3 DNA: TGTGCCAGCAGCAACCGACCCAGGTCCTGGTACTTC.

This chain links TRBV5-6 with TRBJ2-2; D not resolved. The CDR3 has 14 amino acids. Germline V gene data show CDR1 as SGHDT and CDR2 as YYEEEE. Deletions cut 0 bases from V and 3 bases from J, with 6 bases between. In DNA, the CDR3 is TGTGCCAGCAGCTTGGGACCATACACCGGGGAGCTGTTTTTT. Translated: CASSLGPYTGELFF.

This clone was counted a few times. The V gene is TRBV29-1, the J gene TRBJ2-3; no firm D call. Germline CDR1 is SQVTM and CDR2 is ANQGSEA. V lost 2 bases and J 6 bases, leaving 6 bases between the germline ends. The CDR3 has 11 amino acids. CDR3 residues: CSVEPGDTQYF. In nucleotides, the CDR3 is TGCAGCGTTGAACCTGGGGATACGCAGTATTTT.

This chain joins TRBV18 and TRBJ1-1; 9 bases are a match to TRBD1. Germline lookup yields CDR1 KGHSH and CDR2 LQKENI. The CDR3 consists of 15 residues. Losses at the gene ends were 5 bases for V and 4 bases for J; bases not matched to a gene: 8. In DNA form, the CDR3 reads TGTGCCAGCTCAGACAGGGGGAAAGGGATCACTGAAGCTTTCTTT. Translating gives CASSDRGKGITEAFF.

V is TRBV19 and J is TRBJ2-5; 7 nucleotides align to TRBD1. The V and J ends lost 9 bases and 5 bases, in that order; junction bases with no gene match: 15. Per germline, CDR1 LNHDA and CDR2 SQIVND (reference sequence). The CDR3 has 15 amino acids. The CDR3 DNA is TGTGCCAGCAATACTCGGACAGGAGGCGGGGAGACCCAGTACTTC. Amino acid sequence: CASNTRTGGGETQYF.

The CDR3 is CATSKGLAGVWVEQFF. The CDR3 bases are TGTGCCACCAGCAAAGGACTAGCGGGAGTATGGGTGGAGCAGTTCTTC. The chain employs TRBV15 and TRBJ2-1; 13 positions agree with TRBD2. The CDR3 consists of 16 residues. The V gene end was trimmed by 4 bases and the J gene end by 10 bases; junction bases not matched to a gene: 10. Germline CDR1 is LNHNV and CDR2 is YYDKDF (reference sequence).

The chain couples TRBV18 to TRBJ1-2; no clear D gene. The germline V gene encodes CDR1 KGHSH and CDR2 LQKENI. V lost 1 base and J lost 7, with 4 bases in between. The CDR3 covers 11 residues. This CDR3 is CASSPLFGYTF. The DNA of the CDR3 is TGTGCCAGCTCACCACTTTTTGGCTACACCTTC.

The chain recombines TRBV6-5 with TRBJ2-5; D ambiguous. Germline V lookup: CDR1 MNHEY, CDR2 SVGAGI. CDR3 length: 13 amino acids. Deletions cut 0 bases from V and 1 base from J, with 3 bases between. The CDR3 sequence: CASSYSGQETQYF. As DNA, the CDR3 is TGTGCCAGCAGTTACTCGGGCCAAGAGACCCAGTACTTC.

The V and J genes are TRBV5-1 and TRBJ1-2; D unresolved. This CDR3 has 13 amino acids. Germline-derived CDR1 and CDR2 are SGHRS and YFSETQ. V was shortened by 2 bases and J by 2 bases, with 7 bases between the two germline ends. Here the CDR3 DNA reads TGCGCCAGCAGCTTCCTTGGCAACTATGGCTACACCTTC. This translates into CASSFLGNYGYTF.

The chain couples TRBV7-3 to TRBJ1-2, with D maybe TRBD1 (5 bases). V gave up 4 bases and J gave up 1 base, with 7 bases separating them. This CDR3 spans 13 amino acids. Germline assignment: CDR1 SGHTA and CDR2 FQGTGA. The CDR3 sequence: CASSSDSNYGYTF. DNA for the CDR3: TGTGCCAGCAGCTCCGACAGTAACTATGGCTACACCTTC.

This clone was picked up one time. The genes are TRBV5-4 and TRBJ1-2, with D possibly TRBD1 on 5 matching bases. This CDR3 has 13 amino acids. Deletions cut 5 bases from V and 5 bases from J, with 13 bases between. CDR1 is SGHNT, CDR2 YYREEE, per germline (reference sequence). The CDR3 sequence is CASRRMGGYGYTF. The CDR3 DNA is TGTGCCAGCAGAAGGATGGGGGGGTATGGCTACACCTTC.

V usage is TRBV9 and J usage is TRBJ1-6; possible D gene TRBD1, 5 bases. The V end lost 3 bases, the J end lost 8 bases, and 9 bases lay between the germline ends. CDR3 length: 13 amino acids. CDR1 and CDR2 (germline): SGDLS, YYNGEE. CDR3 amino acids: CASSATEYSPLHF. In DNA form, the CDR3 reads TGTGCCAGCAGCGCGACAGAGTATTCACCCCTCCACTTT.

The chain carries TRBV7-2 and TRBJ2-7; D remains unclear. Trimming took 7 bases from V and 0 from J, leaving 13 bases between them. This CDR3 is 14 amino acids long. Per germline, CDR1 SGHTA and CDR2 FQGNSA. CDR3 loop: CASILGPSSYEQYF. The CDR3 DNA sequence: TGTGCCAGCATCCTTGGCCCAAGCTCCTACGAGCAGTACTTC.

CDR3 bases: TGTGCCAGCCAATGGACAGGGGATGGGAGTGAAGCTTTCTTT. It yields the protein CASQWTGDGSEAFF. This rearrangement joins TRBV2 to TRBJ1-1; the match to TRBD1 covers 9 bases. The CDR3 has 14 residues. With V trimmed by 8 bases and J by 7 bases, 11 bases remained unmatched. Germline-derived CDR1 and CDR2 are SNHLY and FYNNEI. The variable domain in full, completed from reference TRBV2 and TRBJ1-1, reads EPEVTQTPSHQVTQMGQEVILRCVPISNHLYFYWYRQILGQKVEFLVSFYNNEISEKSEIFDDQFSVERPDGSNFTLKIRSTKLEDSAMYFCASQWTGDGSEAFFGQGTRLTVV.

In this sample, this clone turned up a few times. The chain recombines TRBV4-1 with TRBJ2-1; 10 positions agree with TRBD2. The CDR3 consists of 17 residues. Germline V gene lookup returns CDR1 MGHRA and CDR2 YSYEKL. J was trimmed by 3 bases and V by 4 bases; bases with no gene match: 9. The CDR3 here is CASSLSRASGSYNEQFF. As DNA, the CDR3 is TGCGCCAGCAGCCTATCCAGGGCTAGCGGGAGCTACAATGAGCAGTTCTTC.

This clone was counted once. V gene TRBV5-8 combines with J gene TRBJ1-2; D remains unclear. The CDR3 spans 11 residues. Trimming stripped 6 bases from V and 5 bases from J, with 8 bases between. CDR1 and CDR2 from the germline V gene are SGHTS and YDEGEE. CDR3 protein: CASTSAYGYTF. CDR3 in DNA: TGTGCCAGCACCTCGGCATATGGCTACACCTTC.

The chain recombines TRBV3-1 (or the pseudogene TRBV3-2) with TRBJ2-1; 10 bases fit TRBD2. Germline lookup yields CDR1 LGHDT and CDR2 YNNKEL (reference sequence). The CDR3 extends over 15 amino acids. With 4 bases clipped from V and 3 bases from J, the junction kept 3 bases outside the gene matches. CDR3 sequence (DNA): TGTGCCAGCAGCCGAGGACTAGCGGACTACAATGAGCAGTTCTTC. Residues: CASSRGLADYNEQFF.

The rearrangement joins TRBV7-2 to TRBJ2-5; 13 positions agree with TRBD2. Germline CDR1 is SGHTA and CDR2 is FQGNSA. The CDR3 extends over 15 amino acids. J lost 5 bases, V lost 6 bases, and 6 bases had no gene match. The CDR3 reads CASRPGLAGLETQYF. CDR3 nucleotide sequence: TGTGCCAGCAGGCCGGGACTAGCGGGGTTGGAGACCCAGTACTTC. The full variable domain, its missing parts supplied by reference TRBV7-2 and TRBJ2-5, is GAGVSQSPSNKVTEKGKDVELRCDPISGHTALYWYRQSLGQGLEFLIYFQGNSAPDKSGLPSDRFSAERTGGSVSTLTIQRTQQEDSAVYLCASRPGLAGLETQYFGPGTRLLVL.